Below are 24 T cell receptor beta chains sequenced from a single sample in a study of blood T cell repertoires in COVID-19. Repertoires were generated with immunoSEQ multiplex PCR, while TCRdb's copy carries only in-frame clones and drops some. The profile shows about 210,000 clones, around 86% of them singletons. The source material was PBMCs or T cells enriched from blood (not recorded which). Receptor source: a woman aged 40 to 49 with acute COVID-19.

For the CDR3, the DNA is TGTGCCAGTAGATCCACTAGCGGGAGCACAGATACGCAGTATTTT. Its translation is CASRSTSGSTDTQYF. The chain is built from TRBV19 and TRBJ2-3, with TRBD2 matching 9 bases. V gave up 6 bases and J gave up 0 bases; unmatched junction bases: 4. From germline, CDR1 is LNHDA and CDR2 SQIVND (reference sequence). CDR3 length: 15 amino acids.

The V and J genes are TRBV3-1 (or the pseudogene TRBV3-2) and TRBJ1-2; maybe TRBD1 (5 bases). This CDR3 has 15 amino acids. Germline CDR1 and CDR2: LGHDT and YNNKEL (reference sequence). V lost 1 base to trimming and J lost 2 bases, with 11 bases between them. CDR3 bases: TGTGCCAGCAGCCAAGCACACGGGGGGAACTATGGCTACACCTTC. Translation gives CASSQAHGGNYGYTF.

The V and J genes are TRBV19 and TRBJ2-7; perhaps TRBD2 as D (5 bases). The V gene's germline CDR1 is LNHDA and CDR2 SQIVND (reference sequence). This CDR3 is built from 11 residues. The ends were cut back, 5 bases at V and 7 bases at J, with 9 bases in the middle. The CDR3 nucleotides are TGTGCCAGTAGTGGACCGGGAGAGCAGTACTTC. Its translation is CASSGPGEQYF.

The chain joins TRBV30 to TRBJ2-3, with D hard to call. The CDR3 consists of 15 residues. Germline loops: CDR1 GTSNPN, CDR2 SVGIG (reference sequence). The V end was cut by 1 base, the J end by 2 bases, with 13 bases between. CDR3 region: CAWSGVSPTTDTQYF. As DNA, the CDR3 is TGTGCCTGGAGTGGAGTTTCACCCACCACAGATACGCAGTATTTT.

CDR3 region: CASSPPTGINIQYF. The DNA of the CDR3 is TGTGCCAGCTCACCACCGACAGGGATAAACATTCAGTACTTC. The chain links TRBV18 to TRBJ2-4, with 7 bases fitting TRBD1. Germline CDR1 KGHSH, CDR2 LQKENI. There are 14 residues in the CDR3. J was trimmed by 6 bases and V by 0 bases; bases with no gene match: 2.

About this clone: The sample has other DNA sequences that encode this CDR3 too. The V gene is TRBV18, the J gene TRBJ2-7; the match to TRBD1 covers 8 bases. The CDR3 covers 14 residues. The trim removed 2 bases at V and 2 bases at J, leaving 2 bases unmatched. Germline lookup yields CDR1 KGHSH and CDR2 LQKENI. CDR3 sequence reads: CASSPDRGPYEQYF. The CDR3 DNA reads TGTGCCAGCTCACCAGACAGGGGCCCCTACGAGCAGTACTTC.

This chain uses TRBV27 with TRBJ2-3; no clear D. The CDR3 has 12 amino acids. From germline, CDR1 is MNHEY and CDR2 SMNVEV (reference sequence). V shed 4 bases and J shed 2 bases, with 4 bases lying between them. The CDR3 coding sequence is TGTGCCAGCAGTTCTAACACAGATACGCAGTATTTT. Protein: CASSSNTDTQYF.

The chain links TRBV5-1 to TRBJ2-3; 8 nucleotides line up with TRBD2. Losses at the gene ends were 0 bases for V and 2 bases for J; bases not matched to a gene: 5. The CDR3 runs 16 residues. Germline CDR1 and CDR2: SGHRS and YFSETQ. The chain's CDR3 is CASSLGGSGNTDTQYF. The CDR3 DNA reads TGCGCCAGCAGCTTGGGGGGTAGCGGGAACACAGATACGCAGTATTTT.

This chain uses TRBV2 with TRBJ2-5; D perhaps matches TRBD2 (7 bases). The germline gives CDR1 SNHLY, CDR2 FYNNEI. CDR3 length: 14 residues. The germline V and J ends were trimmed by 5 bases and 5 bases, with 15 bases remaining between them. CDR3 residues: CASSLLGGPETQYF. Written as DNA, the CDR3 is TGTGCCAGCAGTCTCCTGGGGGGGCCGGAGACCCAGTACTTC. Together with reference TRBV2 and TRBJ2-5, the CDR3 gives the full variable domain: EPEVTQTPSHQVTQMGQEVILRCVPISNHLYFYWYRQILGQKVEFLVSFYNNEISEKSEIFDDQFSVERPDGSNFTLKIRSTKLEDSAMYFCASSLLGGPETQYFGPGTRLLVL.

This chain uses TRBV2 with TRBJ1-1; D gene uncertain. This CDR3 is 13 amino acids long. Deletions cut 6 bases from V and 0 bases from J, with 8 bases between. Germline V gene sequence: CDR1 SNHLY, CDR2 FYNNEI. Written as DNA, the CDR3 is TGTGCCAGCAGGCCGGGTCTGAACACTGAAGCTTTCTTT. Protein sequence: CASRPGLNTEAFF.

The chain is built from TRBV4-2 and TRBJ1-5, with TRBD1 matching over 8 bases. CDR1 and CDR2 (germline): LGHNA, YNFKEQ. The CDR3 runs 15 residues. With V trimmed by 0 bases and J by 4 bases, 2 bases remained unmatched. For the CDR3, the DNA is TGTGCCAGCAGCCAAGATGGACAGGGAAATCAGCCCCAGCATTTT. Amino acids: CASSQDGQGNQPQHF.

This clone was found once. The chain joins TRBV7-8 to TRBJ1-1; D remains unclear. The ends were cut back, 8 bases at V and 4 bases at J, with 14 bases in the middle. Per germline, CDR1 SGHVS and CDR2 FQNEAQ. The CDR3 is 13 residues long. CDR3 bases: TGTGCCAGCCTAGAGAGGGCTCTCACTGAAGCTTTCTTT. This translates into CASLERALTEAFF.

The V gene is TRBV30, the J gene TRBJ2-1; perhaps TRBD1 as D (5 bases). Germline-derived CDR1 and CDR2 are GTSNPN and SVGIG (reference sequence). The V gene lost 6 bases and the J gene lost 9 bases, with 18 bases spanning the gap. The CDR3 runs to 13 residues. The DNA for the CDR3 is TGTGCCTGCAAGGGGCCGGGCCCAGCTGAGCAGTTCTTC. Translating gives CACKGPGPAEQFF.

V gene TRBV29-1 combines with J gene TRBJ2-5; D ambiguous. Germline assignment: CDR1 SQVTM and CDR2 ANQGSEA. Trimming removed 4 bases from V and 2 bases from J, with 8 bases in between. The CDR3 extends over 12 amino acids. Here the CDR3 DNA reads TGCAGCGTTGGGCCCCGACAAGAGACCCAGTACTTC. Encoded protein: CSVGPRQETQYF. The full variable domain, in which reference TRBV29-1 and TRBJ2-5 provide the parts outside the CDR3, is SAVISQKPSRDICQRGTSLTIQCQVDSQVTMMFWYRQQPGQSLTLIATANQGSEATYESGFVIDKFPISRPNLTFSTLTVSNMSPEDSSIYLCSVGPRQETQYFGPGTRLLVL.

At least ten counts were recorded for this clone. The rearrangement links TRBV19 to TRBJ1-1; D not resolved. CDR1 is LNHDA, CDR2 SQIVND, per germline (reference sequence). Trimming cost V 3 bases and J 6 bases, with 14 bases left between them. This CDR3 is 14 amino acids long. The chain's CDR3 is CASSMDYISPEAFF. As DNA, the CDR3 is TGTGCCAGTAGTATGGACTACATTAGCCCTGAAGCTTTCTTT.

The chain uses TRBV7-2 and TRBJ2-1, with D hard to call. Germline-derived CDR1 and CDR2 are SGHTA and FQGNSA. The V gene lost 10 bases and the J gene lost 8 bases, with 12 bases spanning the gap. The CDR3 loop spans 11 amino acids. CDR3 nucleotide sequence: TGTGCCACCCTTCTAGGCCATGAGCAGTTCTTC. Translated: CATLLGHEQFF. Filled out from reference TRBV7-2 and TRBJ2-1, the complete variable domain reads GAGVSQSPSNKVTEKGKDVELRCDPISGHTALYWYRQSLGQGLEFLIYFQGNSAPDKSGLPSDRFSAERTGGSVSTLTIQRTQQEDSAVYLCATLLGHEQFFGPGTRLTVL.

For the CDR3, the DNA is TGTGCCAGCAGTGATTGGGACGGGAGAAGTAGTACGTTCTTC. The encoded protein is CASSDWDGRSSTFF. This chain connects TRBV2 to TRBJ2-1; perhaps TRBD2 as D (6 bases). The CDR3 totals 14 residues. V was cut by 3 bases and J by 15 bases, with 21 bases left in between. The germline CDR1 and CDR2 sequences are SNHLY and FYNNEI.

Here the CDR3 reads CSVESGSSDTQYF. Here the CDR3 DNA reads TGCAGCGTTGAGAGCGGGAGCTCAGATACGCAGTATTTT. This rearrangement joins TRBV29-1 to TRBJ2-3; 8 bases are shared with TRBD2. From germline, CDR1 is SQVTM and CDR2 ANQGSEA. The CDR3 is 13 residues long. V trimming: 3 bases; J trimming: 4 bases; junction bases outside the gene matches: 3.

CDR3 coding DNA: TGTGCCAGCAGTTCTTTTTCAGGGGAACAGCCCCAGCATTTT. This gives the protein CASSSFSGEQPQHF. The rearrangement links TRBV27 to TRBJ1-5, with D perhaps matching TRBD1 (6 bases). Trimming cost V 4 bases and J 7 bases, with 14 bases left between them. The CDR3 sequence is 14 residues long. Germline CDR1 and CDR2: MNHEY and SMNVEV (reference sequence).

This sequence joins TRBV7-7 and TRBJ2-5; 7 positions match TRBD1. The germline V gene encodes CDR1 SSHAT and CDR2 FNYEAQ (reference sequence). J gave up 4 bases and V 4 bases, and 6 bases lay outside the gene matches. The length of the CDR3 is 14 residues. The CDR3 DNA is TGTGCCAGCAGCTCGACAGGGTTTCGAGAGACCCAGTACTTC. This sequence encodes CASSSTGFRETQYF.

The genes are TRBV29-1 and TRBJ1-2; TRBD1 might be the D (5 bases). Trimming removed 4 bases at V and 2 bases at J, with 8 bases between. Germline values: CDR1 SQVTM, CDR2 ANQGSEA. This CDR3 has 12 amino acids. CDR3 region: CSVGGGNYGYTF. The DNA of the CDR3 is TGCAGCGTTGGGGGCGGCAACTATGGCTACACCTTC.

This chain connects TRBV24-1 to TRBJ2-2, with 12 bases fitting TRBD1. V lost 4 bases and J lost 8; bases outside the gene matches: 4. Germline-derived CDR1 and CDR2 are KGHDR and SFDVKD. The length of the CDR3 is 15 residues. Here the CDR3 reads CATSDSGQGAGELFF. CDR3 in DNA: TGTGCCACCAGTGACTCGGGACAGGGGGCTGGGGAGCTGTTTTTT.

This clone was counted a single time. The V and J genes are TRBV27 and TRBJ1-5; tentative D call: TRBD1 (6 bases). The CDR3 runs 14 residues. With 7 bases removed from V and 2 bases from J, the gap between germline ends came to 12 bases. The germline CDR1 and CDR2 sequences are MNHEY and SMNVEV (reference sequence). The CDR3 DNA reads as TGTGCCAGCAAGGGGGGGCCCGGCAATCAGCCCCAGCATTTT. It is translated as CASKGGPGNQPQHF.

This clone was recorded at least ten times. V and J are TRBV7-8 and TRBJ2-1; tentative D call: TRBD1 (6 bases). V was trimmed by 1 base and J by 5 bases, leaving 12 bases between them. Germline V CDR1 and CDR2: SGHVS, FQNEAQ. The CDR3 is 15 amino acids. CDR3 amino acids: CASSLVPGVDNEQFF. In nucleotides, the CDR3 is TGTGCCAGCAGCTTAGTGCCAGGGGTAGACAATGAGCAGTTCTTC.